These 4 T cell receptor beta chains were sequenced from one sample in a study of T-cell reconstitution after alpha-beta-depleted transplantation in children. TCRbeta library preparation incorporated unique molecular identifiers. MiXCR was run by TCRdb on the PCR reads, yielding one entry per CDR3 protein. The repertoire has 300,000 to 400,000 distinct CDR3 sequences, 20% to 30% of them found once; the top ten carry about 10%. The sample was PBMCs, mostly from graft donor cells, taken 180 days after TCRalphabeta/CD19-depleted stem cell transplant. These receptors were collected from a male patient between 10 and 17 years old who had a stem cell transplant for acute lymphoblastic leukemia, so the T cells may come from the graft donor.

This clonotype appeared once. CDR3 residues: CASSLTVTSPNEQFF. The CDR3 DNA reads as TGTGCCAGCAGCTTAACTGTCACATCACCCAATGAGCAGTTCTTC. The chain links TRBV7-3 to TRBJ2-1; D gene uncertain. The germline gives CDR1 SGHTA, CDR2 FQGTGA. Trimming shortened V by 0 bases and J by 6 bases, and 12 bases separated the two germline ends. The length of the CDR3 is 15 residues.

The V and J genes are TRBV7-9 and TRBJ1-5; 7 positions match TRBD1. The CDR3 runs to 17 residues. Per germline, CDR1 SEHNR and CDR2 FQNEAQ (reference sequence). The junction had 11 bases not matched to a gene; V was cut back by 5 bases and J by 1 base. Written as DNA, the CDR3 is TGTGCCAGCAGCCTGGAACTTACAGGGGCGAGCAATCAGCCCCAGCATTTT. Its translation is CASSLELTGASNQPQHF.

This clonotype was detected a few times. J is TRBJ2-5 and V is TRBV12-3 or TRBV12-4; 12 nucleotides line up with TRBD2. After removal of 6 bases from V and 5 bases from J, the junction contained 10 bases not matched to a gene. CDR3 length equals 16 residues. The CDR3 sequence: CASSPLAGGLYETQYF. CDR3 DNA: TGTGCCAGCAGCCCACTAGCGGGAGGACTTTACGAGACCCAGTACTTC.

The rearrangement uses TRBV6-4 and TRBJ2-1; D is tentatively TRBD1 or TRBD2 (5 bases each). Germline assignment: CDR1 MRHNA and CDR2 SNTAGT. The V end was cut by 8 bases, the J end by 7 bases, with 18 bases between. This CDR3 contains 14 residues. The CDR3 DNA reads as TGTGCCAGCGGAGCAGGGCACCCGGGAAATGAGCAGTTCTTC. Amino acids: CASGAGHPGNEQFF.